The 8 T cell receptor beta chains listed next were all sequenced from one sample in a study of blood T cell repertoires in COVID-19. Here immunoSEQ multiplex PCR was the method, and the copy in TCRdb shows in-frame clones only, minus some. The sample records roughly 280,000 clones, around 85% being singletons. The sample consisted of peripheral blood. These receptors came from a woman aged 70-85 years with acute or convalescent COVID-19.

The genes are TRBV11-3 and TRBJ2-1, with a weak D call TRBD1 (7 bases). The V end was cut by 4 bases, the J end by 5 bases, with 12 bases between. This CDR3 is built from 14 residues. Germline loops: CDR1 SGHNT, CDR2 YENEEA. The CDR3 DNA reads TGTGCCAGCAGCTCGCGGGACAGAGACAATGAGCAGTTCTTC. Translated, it gives CASSSRDRDNEQFF.

The rearrangement uses TRBV2 and TRBJ2-1, with 9 positions matching TRBD1. CDR1 is SNHLY and CDR2 is FYNNEI in the germline V gene. The V and J ends lost 4 bases and 6 bases, in that order; junction bases with no gene match: 7. The CDR3 has 15 amino acids. CDR3: CASSALGQGINEQFF. The CDR3 coding sequence is TGTGCCAGCAGTGCTTTGGGACAGGGCATCAATGAGCAGTTCTTC.

This clone was recorded only once. The chain is built from TRBV30 and TRBJ1-5; 7 bases line up with TRBD1. This CDR3 has 14 amino acids. Trimming took 4 bases from V and 0 from J; bases not matched to a gene: 3. Germline CDR1 GTSNPN, CDR2 SVGIG (reference sequence). The CDR3 region has the DNA TGTGCCTGGAACAGGGGAAATAGCAATCAGCCCCAGCATTTT. Residues: CAWNRGNSNQPQHF.

The V gene is TRBV5-1, the J gene TRBJ2-3; possibly TRBD1 for D (5 bases). Trimming cost V 1 base and J 4 bases, with 7 bases left between them. CDR1 and CDR2 (germline): SGHRS, YFSETQ. The CDR3 totals 13 residues. As DNA, the CDR3 is TGCGCCAGCAGCTTGCCCAGGGCAGATACGCAGTATTTT. Protein sequence: CASSLPRADTQYF.

The chain uses TRBV9 and TRBJ1-2, with TRBD1 identical over 7 bases. With 2 bases clipped from V and 8 bases from J, the junction kept 9 bases outside the gene matches. CDR3 length equals 14 residues. In germline, CDR1 is SGDLS, CDR2 YYNGEE. This CDR3 reads CASSVDPGGKGYTF. CDR3 bases: TGTGCCAGCAGCGTCGATCCAGGGGGGAAAGGCTACACCTTC.

This rearrangement joins TRBV5-6 to TRBJ1-2; D possibly corresponds to TRBD1 (6 bases). The V gene's germline CDR1 is SGHDT and CDR2 YYEEEE. The V gene lost 4 bases and the J gene lost 8 bases, with 15 bases spanning the gap. This CDR3 region has 13 residues. The CDR3 DNA sequence: TGTGCCAGCAGCCAAGCAGGGGTCTCAGGCTACACCTTC. Its translation: CASSQAGVSGYTF.

V usage is TRBV5-4 and J usage is TRBJ2-3; 13 bases map to TRBD2. The junction had 5 bases not matched to a gene; V was cut back by 4 bases and J by 0 bases. This CDR3 contains 17 residues. Germline CDR1 is SGHNT and CDR2 is YYREEE (reference sequence). This chain's CDR3 is CASSVGLAGESTDTQYF. In nucleotides, the CDR3 is TGTGCCAGCAGCGTAGGACTAGCGGGGGAGAGCACAGATACGCAGTATTTT.

The chain employs TRBV30 and TRBJ2-3; the D gene is possibly TRBD1 (7 bases). Trimming removed 0 bases at V and 0 bases at J, with 13 bases between. The CDR3 runs 16 residues. Germline CDR1 and CDR2: GTSNPN and SVGIG (reference sequence). CDR3: CAWSVSSGGSTDTQYF. The CDR3 DNA sequence: TGTGCCTGGAGTGTTTCATCAGGGGGGAGCACAGATACGCAGTATTTT.